The T cell receptor beta chain described here comes from a study of T cell changes during pregnancy in multiple sclerosis. Clones were sequenced by immunoSEQ multiplex PCR, and TCRdb holds only the in-frame ones, with some missing. The sample includes some 63,000 clones, about 91% of them seen just once. A few counts support this clone. CDR3 length equals 15 residues. Germline assignment: CDR1 SGHDT and CDR2 YYEEEE. Trimming pared 0 bases from V and 0 bases from J, leaving 6 bases between. The rearrangement uses TRBV5-6 and TRBJ2-2; maybe TRBD1 (5 bases). The clonotype was recovered from a female donor with multiple sclerosis, enrolled in a pregnancy study. The sample consisted of peripheral blood, taken before pregnancy. The DNA for the CDR3 is TGTGCCAGCAGCTTGGGGACACCGAACACCGGGGAGCTGTTTTTT. Translating gives CASSLGTPNTGELFF.